This paragraph reports one TCR beta chain. Its antigen is not known. Subsequent to a culture period of about ten days, CD4+ T cells were isolated. In the cultures, half the medium was exchanged for IL-2 medium on days 3 and 7. TCRdb's copy holds only in-frame clones and misses some; the assay was immunoSEQ multiplex PCR. The data hold more than 30,000 clones, with roughly 80% observed a single time. This sample stems from a study of vaccination effects on CD4 cells after COVID-19. Study findings and constraints: Marked clonal contraction was seen in infection- and vaccine-induced clones late after vaccination.

The material sequenced was CD4+ T cells from PBMCs cultured without peptide, taken before COVID-19 vaccination. The clonotype comes from a human donor who received a COVID-19 vaccine.

CDR3 protein: CASSSRRSQETQYF. CDR3 DNA sequence: TGTGCCAGCAGCAGCCGACGGAGTCAAGAGACCCAGTACTTC. The chain employs TRBV7-2 and TRBJ2-5; D is ambiguous. The CDR3 runs to 14 residues. Per the germline V gene, CDR1 is SGHTA and CDR2 is FQGNSA. The V and J ends lost 5 bases and 2 bases respectively, with 12 bases between them.